This T cell receptor (beta chain) derives from a study of T cell repertoires in cytomegalovirus infection (dated by TCRdb to the late 2010s). Study-level background: Alongside well-studied HLA-B-restricted epitopes, the peptide stimulations were aimed at recently identified HLA-C-restricted CMV epitopes, whose presentation resists viral immunomodulation. The HLA type of each donor mattered for the analysis, because public TCR beta signatures pointed to carriage of CMV infection along with the matching HLA type. The paper's findings and limits, for the study overall: The ex vivo response was dominated by HLA-C-restricted CMV-specific TCR beta clonotypes, and the single most frequent clonotype in two of eight donors was supplied by these HLA-C-restricted clonotypes. In both this cohort and an independent roughly 350-donor cohort, the cumulative frequency of public TCR beta family members distinguished carriers of CMV infection plus the relevant HLA type.

For sequencing, an Illumina HiSeq 1500 was employed. TCRdb trimmed the raw reads at Q25, called clones with MiXCR and kept productive beta chains. Here each entry gathers all rows of one CDR3 protein and keeps the most common genes and DNA. In this sample the table shows some 940,000 distinct CDR3 sequences, roughly 31% of which occur a single time. Of the sample, over 10% is held by the ten largest clones. The sample's treatment or condition, from its label and the paper: in vitro stimulation with specific CMV peptide epitopes to enrich CMV-specific T cells. In this sample, this clonotype turned up a few times. This clone's antigen is unknown. The sample holds no much larger clone one base away, and base qualities are not on file. V is pared back by 5 bases and J by 3 bases, with 14 bases lying between the germline termini. CDR1 and CDR2 (MNHEY, SVGAGI) derive from the germline V gene. Reading from cysteine to phenylalanine, the CDR3 counts 15 amino acids. Solely the CDR3 DNA is kept, with 45 bases framed from the first base.

This chain is built from TRBV6-5 and TRBJ1-5; the D gene remains uncertain. The specimen comprised cultured CD8+ T cells from PBMCs, sampled from culture after CMV antigen stimulation. The TCR was taken from a human donor in good health (CMV status not recorded). Some clones in this sample may be carry-over from other donors' samples. For the CDR3, the sequence is CASSAAGLNNQPQHF. The DNA is TGTGCCAGCAGTGCTGCGGGGTTGAACAATCAGCCCCAGCATTTT.